Detailed here is one T cell receptor (beta chain). Clones were read by immunoSEQ multiplex PCR, and TCRdb kept only the in-frame ones, dropping some. Among roughly 200,000 clones listed, about 83% were seen once. This sample is drawn from a study of blood T cell repertoires in COVID-19. Study overall: Nucleic acid was either cDNA or gDNA, and it came from T cells, B-cell-depleted T cells, or PBMCs.

Trimming took 1 base from V and 6 from J; bases not matched to a gene: 2. CDR3 length: 14 residues. CDR1 is SGHTA and CDR2 is FQGTGA in the germline V gene. The sequence came from a man aged 60-69 years who had recovered from COVID-19. Sequenced input: peripheral blood. The chain recombines TRBV7-3 with TRBJ2-2; 7 bases match TRBD2. CDR3 region: CASSLNGRSGELFF. The CDR3 DNA is TGTGCCAGCAGCTTAAACGGGAGGTCCGGGGAGCTGTTTTTT.